The 32 T cell receptor beta chains in this list originate from one sample, sequenced in a study of cytomegalovirus exposure and HLA in healthy donors. Researchers ran the PCR with 60 Vbeta and 13 Jbeta primers. The assay was immunoSEQ multiplex PCR, and TCRdb's table has in-frame clones only and misses some. This sample has 110,000 to 150,000 clones; about 80% occur once, and the top ten carry about 1.7%. Material for sequencing was PBMCs. Receptor source: a woman younger than 45 in good health and CMV-seronegative.

The chain is built from TRBV30 and TRBJ2-5; the D gene is possibly TRBD2 (7 bases). The better agreement between TRBJ2-7 and the DNA end casts doubt on the J call. CDR1 and CDR2 (germline): GTSNPN, SVGIG (reference sequence). This CDR3 contains 15 residues. The CDR3 here is CAWSVGGAFLHEQYF. The CDR3 DNA reads TGTGCCTGGAGTGTAGGGGGGGCATTCCTCCACGAGCAGTACTTC.

The chain has TRBV7-2 and TRBJ2-7, with unresolved D. The CDR3 consists of 12 residues. Germline-derived CDR1 and CDR2 are SGHTA and FQGNSA. The V and J ends lost 5 bases and 4 bases respectively, with 9 bases between them. The CDR3 coding sequence is TGTGCCAGCAGCATCCAGGCGTACGAGCAGTACTTC. This codes for CASSIQAYEQYF.

This clone was recorded once. The gene calls are TRBV19 and TRBJ1-1, with 10 bases aligning to TRBD1. Germline CDR1 reads LNHDA; CDR2 reads SQIVND (reference sequence). This CDR3 has 18 amino acids. The J segment lost 3 bases and the V segment lost 5 bases, leaving 15 bases of the junction unmatched. The CDR3 protein is CASSVNTGTGEMDTEAFF. CDR3 DNA: TGTGCCAGTAGTGTGAATACCGGGACAGGGGAAATGGACACTGAAGCTTTCTTT. Variable domain in full (rest from reference TRBV19 and TRBJ1-1): DGGITQSPKYLFRKEGQNVTLSCEQNLNHDAMYWYRQDPGQGLRLIYYSQIVNDFQKGDIAEGYSVSREKKESFPLTVTSAQKNPTAFYLCASSVNTGTGEMDTEAFFGQGTRLTVV.

This sequence joins TRBV5-4 and TRBJ2-1; TRBD2 is a possible D gene (5 bases). The CDR3 loop spans 16 amino acids. CDR1 is SGHNT, CDR2 YYREEE, per germline (reference sequence). Between the trimmed V and J ends, which lost 0 bases and 0 bases, there was a span of 10 bases. The CDR3 loop reads CASSLALGSSYNEQFF. The DNA of the CDR3 is TGTGCCAGCAGCTTGGCATTAGGGAGCTCCTACAATGAGCAGTTCTTC.

This clone was seen a few times. The gene calls are TRBV18 and TRBJ2-1, with 7 positions matching TRBD2. V lost 6 bases and J lost 4; bases outside the gene matches: 6. From germline, CDR1 is KGHSH and CDR2 LQKENI. The CDR3 runs 14 residues. The CDR3: CASSRAGVYNEQFF. The CDR3 DNA is TGTGCCAGCTCCCGCGCGGGGGTGTACAATGAGCAGTTCTTC.

This clone is deemed medium-sized. The gene calls are TRBV6-4 and TRBJ2-3, with 11 bases fitting TRBD2. Trimming at V came to 0 bases and at J to 4 bases, leaving 0 bases not matched to a gene. Germline loops: CDR1 MRHNA, CDR2 SNTAGT. This CDR3 region has 15 residues. The CDR3 DNA reads TGTGCCAGCAGTGACTCTAGCGGGGGGGCAGATACGCAGTATTTT. It is translated as CASSDSSGGADTQYF.

The CDR3 sequence: CASSAGTSDEQFF. CDR3 nucleotide sequence: TGTGCCAGCAGTGCCGGGACTAGCGATGAGCAGTTCTTC. The chain has TRBV6-4 and TRBJ2-1, with 10 positions matching TRBD2. With 4 bases clipped from V and 8 bases from J, the junction kept 2 bases outside the gene matches. Germline V gives CDR1 MRHNA, CDR2 SNTAGT. This CDR3 has 13 residues.

This chain links TRBV19 with TRBJ1-2; 8 nucleotides match TRBD1. CDR1 LNHDA and CDR2 SQIVND come from the germline V gene (reference sequence). There are 14 residues in the CDR3. The V and J ends lost 7 bases and 2 bases, in that order; junction bases with no gene match: 6. CDR3 DNA: TGTGCCAGTAAAACCGGACAGGGAAACTATGGCTACACCTTC. This translates into CASKTGQGNYGYTF.

V gene TRBV29-1 combines with J gene TRBJ2-1; D might be TRBD2 (5 bases). The CDR3 has 13 amino acids. The germline V gene has CDR1 SQVTM and CDR2 ANQGSEA. V lost 7 bases, J lost 7 bases, and 17 bases lay in between. Here the CDR3 DNA reads TGCAGCGCCGTCGAGGCCTCGGGAAATGAGCAGTTCTTC. Translation: CSAVEASGNEQFF.

This clone came up once. The rearrangement uses TRBV5-1 and TRBJ1-4; TRBD1 is a possible D gene (6 bases). Germline V gene sequence: CDR1 SGHRS, CDR2 YFSETQ. V lost 4 bases and J lost 0, with 10 bases in between. This CDR3 region has 15 residues. The CDR3 loop is CASSRQESTNEKLFF. DNA of the CDR3: TGCGCCAGCAGCCGACAGGAGTCAACTAATGAAAAACTGTTTTTT.

This clone was picked up one time. This rearrangement joins TRBV25-1 to TRBJ1-1; the D is unclear. This CDR3 region has 14 residues. The ends were cut back, 6 bases at V and 6 bases at J, with 17 bases in the middle. Germline CDR1 and CDR2: MGHDK and SYGVNS. The CDR3 protein is CASRPGISVAEAFF. The CDR3 DNA sequence: TGTGCCAGCAGGCCCGGGATAAGCGTAGCTGAAGCTTTCTTT.

The V gene is TRBV5-1, the J gene TRBJ2-7; D is possibly TRBD2 (6 bases). The V and J ends lost 0 bases and 0 bases respectively, with 10 bases between them. The germline gives CDR1 SGHRS, CDR2 YFSETQ. The CDR3 has 15 amino acids. Here the CDR3 reads CASSLASGSSYEQYF. CDR3 sequence (DNA): TGCGCCAGCAGCTTGGCCAGCGGGTCCTCCTACGAGCAGTACTTC.

The CDR3 here is CASSLKGANSPLHF. CDR3 DNA sequence: TGCGCCAGCAGCTTAAAGGGGGCTAATTCACCCCTCCACTTT. The chain links TRBV5-1 to TRBJ1-6; the match to TRBD1 covers 7 bases. The CDR3 is 14 amino acids. The junction had 2 bases not matched to a gene; V was cut back by 2 bases and J by 6 bases. CDR1 and CDR2 (germline): SGHRS, YFSETQ.

The chain links TRBV30 to TRBJ1-1; D not resolved. Between the trimmed V and J ends, which lost 0 bases and 0 bases, there was a span of 26 bases. The CDR3 length is 20 residues. Germline CDR1 reads GTSNPN; CDR2 reads SVGIG (reference sequence). The CDR3 region is CAWSVEAVRSMLYVNTEAFF. The DNA for the CDR3 is TGTGCCTGGAGTGTAGAGGCGGTTCGATCCATGCTCTATGTGAACACTGAAGCTTTCTTT.

This clone occurred a few times. V gene TRBV15 combines with J gene TRBJ1-4, with D uncertain. V was cut by 1 base and J by 8 bases, with 11 bases left in between. CDR3 length equals 14 residues. The germline CDR1 and CDR2 sequences are LNHNV and YYDKDF (reference sequence). The chain's CDR3 is CATSRGRVREKLFF. CDR3 nucleotides: TGTGCCACCAGCAGAGGGAGGGTGAGGGAAAAACTGTTTTTT. The full variable domain, with the rest looked up from reference TRBV15 and TRBJ1-4, is DAMVIQNPRYQVTQFGKPVTLSCSQTLNHNVMYWYQQKSSQAPKLLFHYYDKDFNNEADTPDNFQSRRPNTSFCFLDIRSPGLGDTAMYLCATSRGRVREKLFFGSGTQLSVL.

This clone was recorded once. V is TRBV27 and J is TRBJ2-2; D remains ambiguous. This CDR3 spans 13 amino acids. Between the trimmed V and J ends, which lost 7 bases and 4 bases, there was a span of 10 bases. Germline V gene lookup returns CDR1 MNHEY and CDR2 SMNVEV (reference sequence). For the CDR3, the DNA is TGTGCCAGCATGGTACAGTTCACCGGGGAGCTGTTTTTT. Translated: CASMVQFTGELFF.

The chain has TRBV7-3 and TRBJ2-6, with a tentative D call TRBD1 (7 bases). The length of the CDR3 is 15 residues. Between the trimmed V and J ends, which lost 5 bases and 2 bases, there was a span of 10 bases. Per germline, CDR1 SGHTA and CDR2 FQGTGA. CDR3 DNA sequence: TGTGCCAGCAGCCCAGGGGGGACTGGGGCCAACGTCCTGACTTTC. Protein sequence: CASSPGGTGANVLTF.

The CDR3 region has the DNA TGTGCCAGCTCAGCGGGTGGATACGAGCAGTACTTC. Its protein is CASSAGGYEQYF. The V and J genes are TRBV18 and TRBJ2-7, with D maybe TRBD2 (5 bases). The germline V and J ends were trimmed by 5 bases and 4 bases, with 9 bases remaining between them. This CDR3 is 12 amino acids long. Germline CDR1 reads KGHSH; CDR2 reads LQKENI.

This clone has a handful of counts. The chain couples TRBV27 to TRBJ1-1; possible D gene TRBD1, 6 bases. This CDR3 has 14 residues. The germline CDR1 and CDR2 sequences are MNHEY and SMNVEV (reference sequence). Trimming left V 6 bases short and J 2 bases short, with 13 bases between. The CDR3 here is CASSTGTSNTEAFF. The CDR3 DNA is TGTGCCAGCAGCACCGGGACAAGCAACACTGAAGCTTTCTTT.

A few counts support this clone. This chain connects TRBV15 to TRBJ1-2; no definite D call. This CDR3 region has 14 residues. Germline CDR1 is LNHNV and CDR2 is YYDKDF (reference sequence). Trimming removed 0 bases from V and 7 bases from J, with 12 bases in between. The CDR3 DNA sequence: TGTGCCACCAGCAGAGATAAGCCGAATGTTGGCTACACCTTC. This gives the protein CATSRDKPNVGYTF.

The chain carries TRBV6-1 and TRBJ1-1; 7 positions match TRBD1. Losses at the gene ends were 4 bases for V and 4 bases for J; bases not matched to a gene: 6. Germline CDR1 and CDR2: MNHNS and SASEGT. This CDR3 region has 14 residues. CDR3 DNA sequence: TGTGCCAGCAGTGGAACAGGGGTTGGCACTGAAGCTTTCTTT. It yields the protein CASSGTGVGTEAFF.

The V gene is TRBV4-3, the J gene TRBJ1-6; D gene uncertain. The CDR3 runs 16 residues. Germline V gene sequence: CDR1 LGHNA, CDR2 YSLEER. V lost 4 bases, J lost 0 bases, and 10 bases lay in between. CDR3 DNA: TGCGCCAGCAGCCTTTACCGGGACTCCTATAATTCACCCCTCCACTTT. As protein: CASSLYRDSYNSPLHF.

The chain carries TRBV2 and TRBJ2-2, with 9 positions matching TRBD1. CDR3 size: 14 residues. The germline CDR1 and CDR2 sequences are SNHLY and FYNNEI. Trimming took 7 bases from V and 8 from J; bases not matched to a gene: 8. CDR3 sequence: CASTGTGRRGELFF. Here the CDR3 DNA reads TGTGCCAGCACAGGGACAGGGCGTCGGGGGGAGCTGTTTTTT. Supplemented by reference TRBV2 and TRBJ2-2, the full variable domain reads EPEVTQTPSHQVTQMGQEVILRCVPISNHLYFYWYRQILGQKVEFLVSFYNNEISEKSEIFDDQFSVERPDGSNFTLKIRSTKLEDSAMYFCASTGTGRRGELFFGEGSRLTVL.

J is TRBJ1-4 and V is TRBV5-4, with 9 nucleotides matching TRBD1. The CDR3 consists of 14 residues. Germline V gene sequence: CDR1 SGHNT, CDR2 YYREEE (reference sequence). V gave up 3 bases and J gave up 6 bases; unmatched junction bases: 3. Written as DNA, the CDR3 is TGTGCCAGCAGCTCGGGACAGGGAGATGAAAAACTGTTTTTT. It is translated as CASSSGQGDEKLFF.

The rearrangement joins TRBV27 to TRBJ1-2, with 7 bases that match TRBD1. The CDR3 extends over 13 amino acids. V shed 6 bases and J 8 bases; nucleotides not matched to a gene: 9. Germline V gene sequence: CDR1 MNHEY, CDR2 SMNVEV (reference sequence). DNA for the CDR3: TGTGCCAGCAGCCCGACGGTGGACAGGGGCTACACCTTC. It translates to CASSPTVDRGYTF.

This chain joins TRBV6-5 and TRBJ2-5; D call uncertain. The germline V gene has CDR1 MNHEY and CDR2 SVGAGI. The CDR3 has 13 residues. The ends were cut back, 2 bases at V and 2 bases at J, with 6 bases in the middle. The CDR3 DNA follows: TGTGCCAGCAGTTACGACTCTCAAGAGACCCAGTACTTC. Protein: CASSYDSQETQYF.

This chain uses TRBV4-1 with TRBJ2-7; possibly TRBD1 for D (6 bases). This CDR3 spans 15 amino acids. Germline V CDR1 and CDR2: MGHRA, YSYEKL. Trimming took off 1 base at V and 2 bases at J, with 12 bases between the two ends. The CDR3 DNA sequence: TGCGCCAGCAGCCAAGGGGGACACTTCCCCTACGAGCAGTACTTC. The encoded protein is CASSQGGHFPYEQYF.

This clone has more than one count but fewer than ten. The V and J genes are TRBV5-5 and TRBJ2-7; 7 nucleotides agree with TRBD1. CDR3 length: 14 residues. Germline V gives CDR1 SGHKS, CDR2 YYEKEE (reference sequence). V was pared by 4 bases and J by 1 base, with 5 bases of the junction left unmatched. CDR3 DNA sequence: TGTGCCAGCAGCCAGGGGGACATTTCCTACGAGCAGTACTTC. This codes for CASSQGDISYEQYF.

The CDR3 sequence: CASSYSRVTAGEGYTF. The CDR3, as DNA: TGTGCCAGCAGTTACTCACGGGTGACAGCCGGTGAGGGCTACACCTTC. The rearrangement links TRBV6-5 to TRBJ1-2; D might be TRBD1 (5 bases). The CDR3 has 16 amino acids. Germline CDR1 reads MNHEY; CDR2 reads SVGAGI. The ends were cut back, 0 bases at V and 8 bases at J, with 19 bases in the middle.

This chain links TRBV13 with TRBJ2-1, with TRBD1 matching 10 bases. The CDR3 sequence is 17 residues long. The V gene end was trimmed by 5 bases and the J gene end by 5 bases; junction bases not matched to a gene: 12. Germline V lookup: CDR1 PRHDT, CDR2 FYEKMQ (reference sequence). The CDR3 region has the DNA TGTGCCAGCAGCCCGACACCTGGGACAGGGGTACACAATGAGCAGTTCTTC. It yields the protein CASSPTPGTGVHNEQFF.

In DNA form, the CDR3 reads TGTGCCAGCAGCGGGACTAGCGGGGGGGCTGTCGAGCAGTTCTTC. The encoded protein is CASSGTSGGAVEQFF. The J gene is TRBJ2-1, the V gene TRBV9, with TRBD2 identical over 15 bases. Germline CDR1 SGDLS, CDR2 YYNGEE. Trimming cost V 3 bases and J 10 bases; bases outside gene matches: 5. The CDR3 runs to 15 residues.

The chain uses TRBV6-6 and TRBJ1-5; possible D gene TRBD1, 6 bases. Germline V gene data show CDR1 as MNHNY and CDR2 as SVGAGI (reference sequence). This CDR3 has 13 amino acids. V gave up 11 bases and J gave up 7 bases, with 18 bases separating them. The CDR3 nucleotides read TGTGCCGTCGCAGGACAGATCGGACAGCCCCAGCATTTT. Residues: CAVAGQIGQPQHF.